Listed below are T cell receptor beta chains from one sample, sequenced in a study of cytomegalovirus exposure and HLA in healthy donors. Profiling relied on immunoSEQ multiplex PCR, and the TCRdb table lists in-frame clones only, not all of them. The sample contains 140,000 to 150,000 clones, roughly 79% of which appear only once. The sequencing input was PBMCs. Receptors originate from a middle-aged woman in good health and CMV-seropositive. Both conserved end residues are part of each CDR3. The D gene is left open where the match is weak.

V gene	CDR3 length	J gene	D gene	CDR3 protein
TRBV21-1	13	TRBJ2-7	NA	CASYGGPSYEQYF
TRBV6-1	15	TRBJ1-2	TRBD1	CASSVAGGPNYGYTF
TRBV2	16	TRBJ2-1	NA	CASSEVEGRPDNEQFF
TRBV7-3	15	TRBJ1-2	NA	CASSPRPGQRDGYTF
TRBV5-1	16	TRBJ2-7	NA	CASSLGGGTPHYEQYF
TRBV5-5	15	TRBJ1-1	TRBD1	CASSLYEGATTEAFF
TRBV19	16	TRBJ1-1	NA	CASSAPWRGMNTEAFF
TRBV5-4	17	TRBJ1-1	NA	CASSLRQGGWMNTEAFF
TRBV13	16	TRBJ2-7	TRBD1	CASKKGEGASSYEQYF
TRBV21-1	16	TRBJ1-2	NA	CASSTQGTGRFYGYTF
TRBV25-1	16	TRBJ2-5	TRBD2	CASSEMASGSQETQYF
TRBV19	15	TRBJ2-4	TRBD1	CASSKATGGENIQYF
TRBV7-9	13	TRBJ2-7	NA	CASRGDGHYEQYF
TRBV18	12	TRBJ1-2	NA	CASSLETFGYTF
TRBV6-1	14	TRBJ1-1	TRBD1	CASRTGTGESKAFF
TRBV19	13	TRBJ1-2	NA	CASSRGLSYGYTF
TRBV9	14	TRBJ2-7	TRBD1	CASSEATGGYEQYF
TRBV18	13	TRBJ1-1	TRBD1	CASFGQGAVEAFF
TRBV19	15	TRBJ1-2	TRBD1	CASSIEATGASGYTF
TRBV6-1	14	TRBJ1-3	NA	CASRRKQEGNTIYF
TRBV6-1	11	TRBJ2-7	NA	CASSGRYEQYF
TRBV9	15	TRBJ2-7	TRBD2	CASTPGSGGYYEQYF
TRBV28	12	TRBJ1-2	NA	CASSPGSRGYTF
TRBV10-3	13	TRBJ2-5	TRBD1	CATGAGTGETQYF
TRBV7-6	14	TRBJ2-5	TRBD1	CASSMWGQGWAQYF
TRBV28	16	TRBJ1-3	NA	CASSPATGVSGNTIYF
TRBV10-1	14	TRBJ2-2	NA	CASSGNLASGELFF
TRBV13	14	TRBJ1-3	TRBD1	CASSGTGSGNTIYF
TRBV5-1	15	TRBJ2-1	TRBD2	CASSLRRGARTEQFF
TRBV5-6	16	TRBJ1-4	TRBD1	CASSLRSGQGNEKLFF
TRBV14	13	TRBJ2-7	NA	CASSQLATYEQYF
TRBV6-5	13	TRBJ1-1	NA	CASTGVMNTEAFF
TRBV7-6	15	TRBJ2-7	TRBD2	CASSLLAGGVYEQYF
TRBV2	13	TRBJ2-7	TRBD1	CASSYTGDYEQYF
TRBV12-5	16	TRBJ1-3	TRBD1	CASGLVPQGAGNTIYF
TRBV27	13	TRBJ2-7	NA	CASSFGQTYEQYF
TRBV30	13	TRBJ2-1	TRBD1	CAWLGQGNNEQFF
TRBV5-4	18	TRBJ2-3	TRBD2	CASSLLRGGRNTPDTQYF
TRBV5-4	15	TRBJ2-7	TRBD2	CASSGGLAGAYEQYF
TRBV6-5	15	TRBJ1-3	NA	CASSRGQSSGNTIYF
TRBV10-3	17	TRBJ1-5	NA	CAISESGGVRLGQPQHF
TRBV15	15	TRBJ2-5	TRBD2	CATSTMTSGQETQYF
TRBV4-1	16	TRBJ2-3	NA	CASSQTGTRDLSPQYF
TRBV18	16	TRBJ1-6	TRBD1	CASSLSGTVSNSPLHF
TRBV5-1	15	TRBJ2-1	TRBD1	CASSLTGGTYNEQFF